What follows are 28 T cell receptor beta chains derived from one specimen sequenced in a study of blood T cell repertoires in COVID-19. Repertoires were generated with immunoSEQ multiplex PCR, while TCRdb's copy carries only in-frame clones and drops some. The sample shows 75,000 to 90,000 clones, about nine tenths of them seen only once. Sequenced: peripheral blood. These receptor sequences come from a woman aged 45-60 years in a cohort sampled during active COVID-19.

The genes are TRBV18 and TRBJ1-2; TRBD1 aligns across 7 bases. This CDR3 spans 15 amino acids. CDR1 and CDR2 (germline): KGHSH, LQKENI. V gave up 3 bases and J gave up 7 bases; unmatched junction bases: 11. CDR3 amino acids: CASSPEGADTSGYTF. In nucleotides, the CDR3 is TGTGCCAGCTCACCTGAGGGGGCAGACACCTCTGGCTACACCTTC.

This chain uses TRBV27 with TRBJ2-7, with D possibly being TRBD1 (9 bases). Germline CDR1 reads MNHEY; CDR2 reads SMNVEV (reference sequence). Trimming took off 5 bases at V and 3 bases at J, with 23 bases between the two ends. The CDR3 sequence is 17 residues long. Written as DNA, the CDR3 is TGTGCCAGCAGTATCCGCCCCGGGACAGGGACTAGCTACGAGCAGTACTTC. This sequence encodes CASSIRPGTGTSYEQYF.

The J gene is TRBJ1-4, the V gene TRBV5-1, with D possibly being TRBD1 (5 bases). Germline V gene data show CDR1 as SGHRS and CDR2 as YFSETQ. This CDR3 has 15 amino acids. Trimming cost V 0 bases and J 3 bases, with 9 bases left between them. This CDR3 reads CASSLGGDPNEKLFF. For the CDR3, the DNA is TGCGCCAGCAGCTTGGGGGGGGACCCTAATGAAAAACTGTTTTTT. The whole variable domain, remainder taken from reference TRBV5-1 and TRBJ1-4, is KAGVTQTPRYLIKTRGQQVTLSCSPISGHRSVSWYQQTPGQGLQFLFEYFSETQRNKGNFPGRFSGRQFSNSRSEMNVSTLELGDSALYLCASSLGGDPNEKLFFGSGTQLSVL.

The chain links TRBV12-2 to TRBJ2-1; the listed D gene, TRBD2, was not tested against the DNA. TRBV12-2 constitutes a pseudogene. The CDR3 extends over 22 amino acids. CDR3 in DNA: TGTGCAAGTCGCTTAGGTCTATTAGGCCTAGCGGGGTGCAAGGTTTCCTACAATGAGCAGTTCTTC. Translated, it gives CASRLGLLGLAGCKVSYNEQFF.

The chain links TRBV19 to TRBJ2-3; TRBD1 is a possible D gene (7 bases). This CDR3 comprises 17 residues. Trimming stripped 3 bases from V and 3 bases from J, with 19 bases between. CDR1 and CDR2 from the germline V gene are LNHDA and SQIVND (reference sequence). CDR3 sequence reads: CASSIRKNRGGTDTQYF. CDR3 DNA sequence: TGTGCCAGTAGTATCAGAAAGAACAGGGGAGGAACAGATACGCAGTATTTT.

The chain recombines TRBV18 with TRBJ2-7; D may be TRBD2 (5 bases). CDR1 is KGHSH, CDR2 LQKENI, per germline. The CDR3 extends over 12 amino acids. With 6 bases removed from V and 1 base from J, the gap between germline ends came to 7 bases. The CDR3: CASSPGSYEQYF. CDR3 in DNA: TGTGCCAGCTCCCCGGGGTCCTACGAGCAGTACTTC.

This chain joins TRBV11-3 and TRBJ2-5; 10 bases line up with TRBD2. The germline V gene encodes CDR1 SGHNT and CDR2 YENEEA. The junction had 6 bases not matched to a gene; V was cut back by 4 bases and J by 4 bases. The CDR3 runs 15 residues. This chain's CDR3 is CASSSGLARVETQYF. The CDR3 DNA sequence: TGTGCCAGCAGCTCGGGACTAGCGAGGGTAGAGACCCAGTACTTC.

The V and J genes are TRBV28 and TRBJ2-1; 8 nucleotides agree with TRBD2. The V gene's germline CDR1 is MDHEN and CDR2 SYDVKM. Trimming at V came to 5 bases and at J to 8 bases, leaving 8 bases not matched to a gene. This CDR3 is built from 14 residues. The CDR3 coding sequence is TGTGCCAGCAGTAACTCGGGAGGGCCCGATGAGCAGTTCTTC. Amino acid sequence: CASSNSGGPDEQFF.

The chain recombines TRBV2 with TRBJ1-2; 8 bases map to TRBD1. CDR1 is SNHLY and CDR2 is FYNNEI in the germline V gene. CDR3 length: 13 amino acids. Trimming cost V 6 bases and J 6 bases; bases outside gene matches: 6. The CDR3 DNA follows: TGTGCCAGCAGGTATGGACAGGGCGATGGCTACACCTTC. Residues: CASRYGQGDGYTF.

The J gene is TRBJ1-1, the V gene TRBV2, with 8 nucleotides matching TRBD1. Germline V gives CDR1 SNHLY, CDR2 FYNNEI. This CDR3 spans 13 amino acids. The V gene end was trimmed by 6 bases and the J gene end by 5 bases; junction bases not matched to a gene: 5. The CDR3 coding sequence is TGTGCCAGCAGGTACAGGGGGGGGACTGAAGCTTTCTTT. Encoded protein: CASRYRGGTEAFF.

V and J are TRBV18 and TRBJ2-7, with D possibly being TRBD2 (5 bases). Trimming removed 4 bases at V and 3 bases at J, with 7 bases between. The CDR3 has 12 amino acids. CDR1 KGHSH and CDR2 LQKENI come from the germline V gene. The CDR3 loop is CASSLEGYEQYF. DNA for the CDR3: TGTGCCAGCTCACTTGAGGGCTACGAGCAGTACTTC. The full variable domain, rest sourced from reference TRBV18 and TRBJ2-7, is NAGVMQNPRHLVRRRGQEARLRCSPMKGHSHVYWYRQLPEEGLKFMVYLQKENIIDESGMPKERFSAEFPKEGPSILRIQQVVRGDSAAYFCASSLEGYEQYFGPGTRLTVT.

This sequence joins TRBV5-6 and TRBJ1-5; possible D gene TRBD1, 5 bases. V dropped 6 bases and J dropped 2 bases, with 18 bases sitting between them. The length of the CDR3 is 16 residues. CDR1 and CDR2 (germline): SGHDT, YYEEEE. CDR3 protein: CASNHPAGVGNQPQHF. The CDR3 DNA sequence: TGTGCCAGCAACCACCCTGCGGGGGTTGGCAATCAGCCCCAGCATTTT.

This chain uses TRBV10-3 with TRBJ2-5; D perhaps matches TRBD1 (6 bases). The V gene's germline CDR1 is ENHRY and CDR2 SYGVKD. This CDR3 contains 14 residues. Between the trimmed V and J ends, which lost 3 bases and 1 base, there was a span of 9 bases. As DNA, the CDR3 is TGTGCCATCAGTGACCGGACAGTCCAAGAGACCCAGTACTTC. Its translation is CAISDRTVQETQYF.

The V gene is TRBV25-1, the J gene TRBJ1-1; 12 nucleotides agree with TRBD1. Germline V gene data show CDR1 as MGHDK and CDR2 as SYGVNS. V lost 9 bases, J lost 0 bases, and 11 bases stayed unmatched. The CDR3 extends over 17 amino acids. This CDR3 is CASTEGTGGSMNTEAFF. CDR3 sequence (DNA): TGTGCCAGTACCGAGGGGACAGGGGGCAGTATGAACACTGAAGCTTTCTTT.

CDR3 in amino acids: CATSRDLVSDRAEKLFF. The CDR3 bases are TGTGCCACCAGCAGAGATCTTGTTTCGGACAGGGCGGAAAAACTGTTTTTT. V is TRBV15 and J is TRBJ1-4; the match to TRBD1 covers 8 bases. CDR3 length: 17 amino acids. J was trimmed by 8 bases and V by 0 bases; bases with no gene match: 11. Germline V lookup: CDR1 LNHNV, CDR2 YYDKDF (reference sequence).

The chain has TRBV27 and TRBJ2-7, with 7 bases aligning to TRBD2. Germline assignment: CDR1 MNHEY and CDR2 SMNVEV (reference sequence). Trimming at V came to 7 bases and at J to 6 bases, leaving 3 bases not matched to a gene. The CDR3 extends over 11 amino acids. CDR3 coding DNA: TGTGCCAGCAACTGGGGGGGCGAGCAGTACTTC. Residues: CASNWGGEQYF.

This clone was observed once. The V call is TRBV6-5, the J call TRBJ2-7; 8 bases match TRBD2. V was clipped by 2 bases and J by 5 bases; unmatched bases: 8. Germline V gene data show CDR1 as MNHEY and CDR2 as SVGAGI. CDR3 length: 15 amino acids. The CDR3 loop is CASSYTSGHSHEQYF. CDR3 nucleotide sequence: TGTGCCAGCAGTTACACTAGCGGTCATTCGCACGAGCAGTACTTC.

The rearrangement joins TRBV11-2 to TRBJ2-3; D is unresolved. This CDR3 is 13 amino acids long. From germline, CDR1 is SGHAT and CDR2 FQNNGV. V lost 5 bases and J lost 2, with 8 bases in between. Written as DNA, the CDR3 is TGTGCCAGCAGCCCCCACAACACAGATACGCAGTATTTT. As protein: CASSPHNTDTQYF.

The chain combines TRBV27 with TRBJ2-3; possible D gene TRBD2, 5 bases. V lost 3 bases to trimming and J lost 0 bases, with 10 bases between them. The germline V gene encodes CDR1 MNHEY and CDR2 SMNVEV (reference sequence). The CDR3 length is 15 residues. The CDR3 protein is CASSFLADSTDTQYF. As DNA, the CDR3 is TGTGCCAGCAGTTTCCTAGCAGATAGCACAGATACGCAGTATTTT.

This clone was observed a single time. V is TRBV19 and J is TRBJ2-2; D is uncertain. Germline CDR1 reads LNHDA; CDR2 reads SQIVND (reference sequence). The CDR3 is 15 residues long. Trimming cost V 1 base and J 7 bases, with 13 bases left between them. CDR3 nucleotides: TGTGCCAGTAGTATAGGAAACATGAATGGCGGGGAGCTGTTTTTT. Amino acid sequence: CASSIGNMNGGELFF.

In this sample, this clone turned up once. The V call is TRBV19, the J call TRBJ2-3; 10 bases map to TRBD1. The CDR3 totals 14 residues. The V gene end was trimmed by 3 bases and the J gene end by 7 bases; junction bases not matched to a gene: 4. CDR1 is LNHDA, CDR2 SQIVND, per germline (reference sequence). This CDR3 is CASSMGQGTHTQYF. DNA of the CDR3: TGTGCCAGTAGTATGGGACAGGGGACACATACGCAGTATTTT.

The V gene is TRBV28, the J gene TRBJ2-3, with a tentative D call TRBD1 (5 bases). This CDR3 has 18 amino acids. In germline, CDR1 is MDHEN, CDR2 SYDVKM. V lost 1 base, J lost 3 bases, and 20 bases lay in between. DNA for the CDR3: TGTGCCAGCAGTTTATTCCCGATCTTTGTAGGGGAAACAGATACGCAGTATTTT. Translated: CASSLFPIFVGETDTQYF. The variable domain in full, with the rest retrieved from reference TRBV28 and TRBJ2-3, is DVKVTQSSRYLVKRTGEKVFLECVQDMDHENMFWYRQDPGLGLRLIYFSYDVKMKEKGDIPEGYSVSREKKERFSLILESASTNQTSMYLCASSLFPIFVGETDTQYFGPGTRLTVL.

The rearrangement links TRBV10-3 to TRBJ2-5; 10 positions agree with TRBD2. V lost 10 bases, J lost 4 bases, and 6 bases stayed unmatched. Per germline, CDR1 ENHRY and CDR2 SYGVKD. CDR3 length equals 13 residues. The CDR3, as DNA: TGTGCCACTAGCGGGAGAAGCCTAGAGACCCAGTACTTC. Protein sequence: CATSGRSLETQYF.

The genes are TRBV3-1 (or the pseudogene TRBV3-2) and TRBJ2-4; TRBD2 matches at 10 bases. V gave up 5 bases and J gave up 6 bases; unmatched junction bases: 7. The CDR3 length is 15 residues. Germline V gives CDR1 LGHDT, CDR2 YNNKEL (reference sequence). The chain's CDR3 is CASSSLAGGRNIQYF. CDR3 nucleotide sequence: TGTGCCAGCAGCTCTTTAGCGGGGGGCAGAAACATTCAGTACTTC.

V is TRBV10-2 and J is TRBJ1-6; 7 bases map to TRBD1. The CDR3 sequence is 13 residues long. Germline values: CDR1 WSHSY, CDR2 SAAADI. Trimming removed 6 bases from V and 7 bases from J; junction bases left unmatched: 3. In nucleotides, the CDR3 is TGCGCCAGCAGACAGGGGACGAATTCACCCCTCCACTTT. This codes for CASRQGTNSPLHF.

The rearrangement joins TRBV4-1 to TRBJ2-1; D is possibly TRBD2 (6 bases). The CDR3 contains 14 residues. Germline CDR1 reads MGHRA; CDR2 reads YSYEKL. V was pared by 3 bases and J by 9 bases, with 15 bases between. CDR3 sequence: CASSHVGGMGEQFF. The CDR3 DNA follows: TGCGCCAGCAGCCATGTCGGCGGGATGGGTGAGCAGTTCTTC.

V and J are TRBV4-1 and TRBJ1-2; D unclear. This CDR3 region has 15 residues. Trimming left V 4 bases short and J 2 bases short, with 14 bases between. CDR1 is MGHRA and CDR2 is YSYEKL in the germline V gene. CDR3 sequence: CASSPMPQANYGYTF. CDR3 nucleotide sequence: TGCGCCAGCAGCCCCATGCCCCAGGCGAACTATGGCTACACCTTC.

This clone was detected a few times. This chain joins TRBV10-1 and TRBJ2-5, with TRBD1 identical over 7 bases. J lost 1 base, V lost 6 bases, and 5 bases had no gene match. The CDR3 is 14 residues long. In germline, CDR1 is WNHNN, CDR2 SYGVQD (reference sequence). The chain's CDR3 is CASSSGQIQETQYF. CDR3 in DNA: TGCGCCAGCAGCTCGGGACAGATCCAAGAGACCCAGTACTTC.